The rows below give T cell receptor beta chains drawn from one sample of a study of breast tumors, draining lymph nodes, adjacent tissues. In TCRdb, the multiplex PCR reads were re-called with MiXCR into one record per CDR3 protein. The sample lists 55,000 to 75,000 distinct CDR3 sequences, 40% to 55% occurring once. Material: breast tumor tissue. The receptors here all came from a female donor with breast cancer. Some clones in this sample may be carry-over from other donors' samples. CDR3s include the opening cysteine and the closing phenylalanine or tryptophan. Fields, in order: J gene, V gene, clone size, D gene, CDR3 DNA, CDR3 protein. A D gene is named only where the DNA matches it firmly. Clone size is shown for a subset of rows, as once, few, many or a class of expanded clone.

TRBJ1-1,TRBV7-9,.,.,TGTGCCAGCAGCTCACAGACAGTTTACGGTGAAGCTTTCTTT,CASSSQTVYGEAFF
TRBJ2-1,TRBV10-2,.,.,TGCGCCAGCAGTGTTGAGGGAGGCAATGAGCAGTTCTTC,CASSVEGGNEQFF
TRBJ2-3,TRBV12-3/TRBV12-4,many,TRBD2,TGTGCCAGCAGTTATTTGGCGGGGGAGAGCACAGATACGCAGTATTTT,CASSYLAGESTDTQYF
TRBJ2-1,TRBV7-2,many,.,TGTGCCAGCAGCTTAGCGTTGCAGCCGGGTAATGAGCAGTTCTTC,CASSLALQPGNEQFF
TRBJ2-5,TRBV10-3,.,TRBD2,TGTGCCATCACCCCGGGACTAGCGGCCGACCAGTACTTC,CAITPGLAADQYF
TRBJ2-3,TRBV7-9,many,.,TGTGCCAGCAGCTTAGAGGTCGACCGCCTGGCGGATACGCAGTATTTT,CASSLEVDRLADTQYF
TRBJ2-3,TRBV11-1,once,TRBD2,TGTGCCAGCAGCTTAGATTGGGGGGGAACAGATACGCAGTATTTT,CASSLDWGGTDTQYF
TRBJ1-4,TRBV2,.,.,TGTGCCAGCACGGGAGGGGGGGGCGAAAAACTGTTTTTT,CASTGGGGEKLFF
TRBJ1-2,TRBV7-2,.,.,TGTGCCAGCAGCTTAAGCGAGGACGGAAACTATGGCTACCCCTTC,CASSLSEDGNYGYPF
TRBJ1-3,TRBV18,many,.,TGTGCCAGCTCACCCCAAGGGGATATCTCTGGAAACACCATATATTTT,CASSPQGDISGNTIYF
TRBJ2-5,TRBV6-5,.,.,TGTGCCAGCAGTTACTCGACCCGGGTGAGAGAGACCCAGTACTTC,CASSYSTRVRETQYF
TRBJ2-3,TRBV20-1,many,.,TGCAGTGCCAAGGATGTCAGGGGCCGAACAGCCACAGATACGCAGTATTTT,CSAKDVRGRTATDTQYF
TRBJ2-2,TRBV7-2,.,TRBD2,TGTGCCAGCAGACGTAGCGGGGGAAGAACCGGGGAGCTGTTTTTT,CASRRSGGRTGELFF
TRBJ2-2,TRBV11-2,many,.,TGTGCCAGCAGAGGGTCAGGGACGTTGGGCACCGGGGAGCTGTTTTTT,CASRGSGTLGTGELFF
TRBJ1-1,TRBV6-6,few,TRBD1,TGTGCCAGCAGTTCGAACAGGGGGCAAGCTTTCTTT,CASSSNRGQAFF
TRBJ2-1,TRBV30,many,.,TGTGCCTGGAGGTCGTGGACCCACAATGAGCAGTTCTTC,CAWRSWTHNEQFF
TRBJ1-6,TRBV4-1,many,.,TGCGCCAGCAGCCAAACCATGACAGAGAATAATTCACCCCTCCACTTT,CASSQTMTENNSPLHF
TRBJ1-1,TRBV7-3,many,.,TGTGCCAGCAGCTTAACAGGGCGTAACACTGAAGCTTTCTTT,CASSLTGRNTEAFF
TRBJ2-2,TRBV6-2/TRBV6-3,many,.,TGTGCCAGCAGCAAATCTACGAACACCGGGGAGCTGTTTTTT,CASSKSTNTGELFF
TRBJ2-7,TRBV7-3,many,.,TGTGCCAGCAGCTTAAAGCATCGGGTCTACTTC,CASSLKHRVYF
TRBJ2-1,TRBV6-4,many,TRBD2,TGTGCCAGCAGTGACCGAGCGGGGAGCTCCTACAATGAGCAGTTCTTC,CASSDRAGSSYNEQFF
TRBJ2-1,TRBV28,few,.,TGTGCCAGCAGTACGATAGGGGCTACTAATGAGCAGTTCTTC,CASSTIGATNEQFF
TRBJ2-5,TRBV11-2,many,TRBD2,TGTGCCAGCAAGTTTAGCGGGGGGAAACAAGAGACCCAGTACTTC,CASKFSGGKQETQYF
TRBJ2-7,TRBV7-2,medium-sized,TRBD2,TGTGCCAGCAGCTCGCTAGCGGGAGTTTCCTACGAGCAGTACTTC,CASSSLAGVSYEQYF
TRBJ2-7,TRBV5-1,many,TRBD1,TGCGCCAGCAGCTTCGGGACAGGGAATGTCTACGAGCAGTACTTC,CASSFGTGNVYEQYF
TRBJ1-1,TRBV10-3,.,.,TGTGCCATCAGTGAATCTGGGACGGTGAACACTGAAGCTTTCTTT,CAISESGTVNTEAFF
TRBJ2-3,TRBV3-1,many,TRBD2,TGTGCCAGCAGCCACCTAGCGGGAACCAACACAGATACGCAGTATTTT,CASSHLAGTNTDTQYF
TRBJ1-2,TRBV9,.,.,TGTGCCAGCAGCCCCCGACAGTTTTTTAACTATGGCTACACCTTC,CASSPRQFFNYGYTF
TRBJ1-5,TRBV10-1,.,.,TGCGCCAGCAGTGACTCGGCAGGGGATCCCAGGGGCAATCAGCCCCAGCATTTT,CASSDSAGDPRGNQPQHF